These 10 T cell receptor beta chains originate from one sample sequenced in a study of a mutant IDH1 vaccine in newly diagnosed glioma. TCRdb keeps only in-frame clones here, not all; method: immunoSEQ multiplex PCR. The sample consists of 35,000 to 45,000 clones, approximately 91% of them appearing once. No cognate antigen is known for these TCRs. The time point was: week 5, during vaccination. Mutant IDH1 20-mer peptide, at 300 ug, made up each vaccine dose, with topical imiquimod. The sequencing here drew on PBMCs, taken from a glioma patient whose treatment included an IDH1 peptide vaccine. These TCRs come from a man aged 50 or older with glioma.

The count of this clone is one. The rearrangement uses TRBV5-6 and TRBJ2-5; D is uncertain. V lost 0 bases and J lost 4, with 7 bases in between. The CDR3 totals 13 residues. Germline V gene lookup returns CDR1 SGHDT and CDR2 YYEEEE. The CDR3 DNA reads as TGTGCCAGCAGCTTGGGGTTGCCAGAGACCCAGTACTTC. It is translated as CASSLGLPETQYF.

The rearrangement joins TRBV30 to TRBJ1-1; no firm D call. Trimming removed 2 bases from V and 9 bases from J, with 16 bases in between. Germline lookup yields CDR1 GTSNPN and CDR2 SVGIG (reference sequence). This CDR3 is 13 amino acids long. The CDR3 DNA follows: TGTGCCTGGAGTCCTAGAGTCCCACCCCAAGCTTTCTTT. It encodes CAWSPRVPPQAFF.

This chain joins TRBV6-1 and TRBJ1-4; 7 positions agree with TRBD1. The CDR3 length is 17 residues. Germline-derived CDR1 and CDR2 are MNHNS and SASEGT. V trimming: 3 bases; J trimming: 3 bases; junction bases outside the gene matches: 10. CDR3 region: CASSETGPQLPNEKLFF. In DNA form, the CDR3 reads TGTGCCAGCAGTGAGACAGGGCCACAACTACCTAATGAAAAACTGTTTTTT.

The V and J genes are TRBV10-3 and TRBJ2-5; 8 bases are shared with TRBD2. V was pared by 10 bases and J by 5 bases, with 18 bases of the junction left unmatched. This CDR3 is built from 16 residues. Germline V lookup: CDR1 ENHRY, CDR2 SYGVKD. CDR3 in amino acids: CATRGGGGQGGETQYF. In nucleotides, the CDR3 is TGTGCCACCCGGGGGGGAGGTGGGCAGGGCGGCGAGACCCAGTACTTC.

This clone has a handful of counts. This chain connects TRBV2 to TRBJ1-5; D is possibly TRBD1 (6 bases). The CDR3 consists of 13 residues. Trimming pared 5 bases from V and 6 bases from J, leaving 11 bases between. The germline gives CDR1 SNHLY, CDR2 FYNNEI. In DNA, the CDR3 is TGTGCCAGCAGTAGGGACATTCTTCAGCCCCAGCATTTT. Translating gives CASSRDILQPQHF.

The V and J genes are TRBV5-4 and TRBJ2-7, with a possible D match to TRBD2 (5 bases). The germline CDR1 and CDR2 sequences are SGHNT and YYREEE (reference sequence). Trimming left V 4 bases short and J 1 base short, with 12 bases between. The CDR3 sequence is 14 residues long. The CDR3 reads CASSRDGESYEQYF. CDR3 nucleotides: TGTGCCAGCAGCAGGGATGGGGAGTCCTACGAGCAGTACTTC. Complete variable domain (other parts from reference TRBV5-4 and TRBJ2-7): ETGVTQSPTHLIKTRGQQVTLRCSSQSGHNTVSWYQQALGQGPQFIFQYYREEENGRGNFPPRFSGLQFPNYSSELNVNALELDDSALYLCASSRDGESYEQYFGPGTRLTVT.

The rearrangement uses TRBV5-4 and TRBJ1-2, with TRBD1 matching over 8 bases. CDR1 is SGHNT, CDR2 YYREEE, per germline (reference sequence). CDR3 length: 17 amino acids. The V segment lost 2 bases and the J segment 0 bases; nucleotides outside the gene matches: 9. CDR3 coding DNA: TGTGCCAGCAGCTTAGGGACAGGCGCTCCCGCTAACTATGGCTACACCTTC. Protein product: CASSLGTGAPANYGYTF.

This chain uses TRBV6-1 with TRBJ1-5; D not certain. Trimming removed 2 bases at V and 3 bases at J, with 5 bases between. In germline, CDR1 is MNHNS, CDR2 SASEGT. The CDR3 has 13 residues. Here the CDR3 reads CASSERDNQPQHF. CDR3 coding DNA: TGTGCCAGCAGTGAACGGGACAATCAGCCCCAGCATTTT.

The CDR3 region has the DNA TGTGCCAGCAGCCACGAGCGGGGGTGGTCCTACGAGCAGTACTTC. It yields the protein CASSHERGWSYEQYF. The rearrangement links TRBV6-5 to TRBJ2-7; the match to TRBD2 covers 8 bases. The V gene end was trimmed by 6 bases and the J gene end by 1 base; junction bases not matched to a gene: 8. CDR1 MNHEY and CDR2 SVGAGI come from the germline V gene. This CDR3 region has 15 residues.

The chain has TRBV6-5 and TRBJ2-3, with 8 bases identical to TRBD2. Germline V lookup: CDR1 MNHEY, CDR2 SVGAGI. There are 15 residues in the CDR3. The V and J ends lost 2 bases and 4 bases, in that order; junction bases with no gene match: 5. In DNA, the CDR3 is TGTGCCAGCAGTTACGTCAGCGGGAGCTCAGATACGCAGTATTTT. Its protein product is CASSYVSGSSDTQYF.